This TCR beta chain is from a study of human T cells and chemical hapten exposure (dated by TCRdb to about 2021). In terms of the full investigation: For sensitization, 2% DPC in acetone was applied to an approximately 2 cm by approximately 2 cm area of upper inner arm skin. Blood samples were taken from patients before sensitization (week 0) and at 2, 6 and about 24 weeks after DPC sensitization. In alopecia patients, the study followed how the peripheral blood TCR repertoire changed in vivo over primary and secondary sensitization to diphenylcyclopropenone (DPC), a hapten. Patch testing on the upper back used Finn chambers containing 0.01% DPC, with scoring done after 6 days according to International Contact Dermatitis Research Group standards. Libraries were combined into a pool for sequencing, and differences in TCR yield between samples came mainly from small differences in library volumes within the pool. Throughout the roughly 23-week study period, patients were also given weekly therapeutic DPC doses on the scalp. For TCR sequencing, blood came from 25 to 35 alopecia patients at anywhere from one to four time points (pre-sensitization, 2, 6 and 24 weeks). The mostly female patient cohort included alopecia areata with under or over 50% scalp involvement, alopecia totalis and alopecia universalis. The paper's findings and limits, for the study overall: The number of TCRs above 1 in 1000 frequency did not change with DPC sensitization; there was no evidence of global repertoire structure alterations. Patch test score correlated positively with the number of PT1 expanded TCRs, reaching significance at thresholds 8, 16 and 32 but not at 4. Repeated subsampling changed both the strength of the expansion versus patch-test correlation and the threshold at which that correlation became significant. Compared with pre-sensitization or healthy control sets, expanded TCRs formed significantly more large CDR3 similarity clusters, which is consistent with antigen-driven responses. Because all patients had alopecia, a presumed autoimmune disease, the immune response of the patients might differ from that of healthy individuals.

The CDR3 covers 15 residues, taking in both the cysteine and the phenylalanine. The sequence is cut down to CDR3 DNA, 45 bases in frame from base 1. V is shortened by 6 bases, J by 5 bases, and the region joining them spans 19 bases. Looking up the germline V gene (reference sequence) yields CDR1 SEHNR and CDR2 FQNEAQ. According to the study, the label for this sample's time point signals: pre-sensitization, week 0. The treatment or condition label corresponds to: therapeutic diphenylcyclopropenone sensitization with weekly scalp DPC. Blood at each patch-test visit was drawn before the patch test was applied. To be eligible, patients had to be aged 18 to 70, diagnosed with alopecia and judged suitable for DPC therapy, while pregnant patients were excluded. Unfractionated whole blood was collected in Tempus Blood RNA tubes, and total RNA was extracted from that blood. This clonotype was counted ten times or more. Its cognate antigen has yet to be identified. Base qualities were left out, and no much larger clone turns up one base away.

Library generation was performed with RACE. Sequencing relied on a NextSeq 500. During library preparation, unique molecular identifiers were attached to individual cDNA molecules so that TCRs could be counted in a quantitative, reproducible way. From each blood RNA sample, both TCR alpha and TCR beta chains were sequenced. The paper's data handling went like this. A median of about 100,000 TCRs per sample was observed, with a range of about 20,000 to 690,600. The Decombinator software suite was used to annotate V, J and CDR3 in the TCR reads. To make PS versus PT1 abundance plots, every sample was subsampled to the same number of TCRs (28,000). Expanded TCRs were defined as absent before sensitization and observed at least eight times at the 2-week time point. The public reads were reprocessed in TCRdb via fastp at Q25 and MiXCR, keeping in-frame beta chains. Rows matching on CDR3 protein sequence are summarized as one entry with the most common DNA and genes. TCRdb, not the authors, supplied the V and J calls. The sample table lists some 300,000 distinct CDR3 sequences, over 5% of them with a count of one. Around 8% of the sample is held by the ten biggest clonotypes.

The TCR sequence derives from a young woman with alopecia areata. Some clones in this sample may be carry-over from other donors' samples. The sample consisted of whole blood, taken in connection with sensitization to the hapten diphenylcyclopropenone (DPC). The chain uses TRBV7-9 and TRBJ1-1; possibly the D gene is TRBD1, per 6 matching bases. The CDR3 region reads CASSPSAGAGTEAFF. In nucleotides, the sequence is TGTGCCAGCAGTCCCTCCGCAGGGGCTGGAACTGAAGCTTTCTTT.